Sequencing of this TCR beta chain was carried out in a study of blood T cell repertoires in COVID-19. In the study overall: Samples of COVID-19 (acute and convalescent) were obtained from the United States, Italy and Spain. Nucleic acid was either cDNA or gDNA, and it came from T cells, B-cell-depleted T cells, or PBMCs.

Germline values: CDR1 LNHDA, CDR2 SQIVND (reference sequence). J lost 1 base, V lost 3 bases, and 13 bases had no gene match. The CDR3 extends over 18 amino acids. Per the original methods: It was from reference gene primer amplification that nucleated cell counts were estimated. The table came from immunoSEQ multiplex PCR; TCRdb's copy has only in-frame clones and leaves some out. The V and J calls and clone size are taken from that table; D and trimming were inferred from the DNA. The sample has hundreds of thousands of clones, about 86% seen once; the top ten hold around 8.7%. The clonotype was recovered from a woman between 50 and 59 years old with acute or convalescent COVID-19. V and J are TRBV19 and TRBJ1-2; TRBD1 matches at 8 bases. The sequencing sample was made of peripheral blood. CDR3 DNA sequence: TGTGCCAGTAGTATGCAGGGACAGGCCCGACGAATTAACTATGGCTACACCTTC. Translating it yields CASSMQGQARRINYGYTF.